This T cell receptor (beta chain) was found in a study of TIL therapy for anti-PD-1-resistant metastatic lung cancer. Study-wide context: Median patient age was 54, ranging about 35-80 years. By whole-exome sequencing, median non-synonymous tumor mutation burden was more than 1.2 mutations per megabase. Most patients had lung adenocarcinoma.

This clone has a handful of counts. Time point of the sample: pre-treatment sample, taken before nivolumab and TIL therapy. Pleural nodules or supraclavicular lymph nodes made up most of the excised metastases sampled. Enrollment ran from October 2017 to early 2020. The immunoSEQ assay was v3. TCRdb's table, derived via immunoSEQ multiplex PCR, lists solely in-frame clones and lacks some. The sample includes more than 9,500 clones, 50% to 75% of them seen just once. In germline, CDR1 is LGHDT, CDR2 YNNKEL (reference sequence). This CDR3 region has 13 residues. V was shortened by 4 bases and J by 7 bases, with 13 bases between the two germline ends.

The material was tumor tissue, obtained at baseline. The V and J genes are TRBV3-1 (or the pseudogene TRBV3-2) and TRBJ1-2; D is perhaps TRBD1 (6 bases). This sequence originates from a person aged 25 to 80 with non-small cell lung cancer. This CDR3 is CASSPEGGTGYTF. CDR3 nucleotide sequence: TGTGCCAGCAGCCCCGAGGGGGGAACTGGCTACACCTTC.